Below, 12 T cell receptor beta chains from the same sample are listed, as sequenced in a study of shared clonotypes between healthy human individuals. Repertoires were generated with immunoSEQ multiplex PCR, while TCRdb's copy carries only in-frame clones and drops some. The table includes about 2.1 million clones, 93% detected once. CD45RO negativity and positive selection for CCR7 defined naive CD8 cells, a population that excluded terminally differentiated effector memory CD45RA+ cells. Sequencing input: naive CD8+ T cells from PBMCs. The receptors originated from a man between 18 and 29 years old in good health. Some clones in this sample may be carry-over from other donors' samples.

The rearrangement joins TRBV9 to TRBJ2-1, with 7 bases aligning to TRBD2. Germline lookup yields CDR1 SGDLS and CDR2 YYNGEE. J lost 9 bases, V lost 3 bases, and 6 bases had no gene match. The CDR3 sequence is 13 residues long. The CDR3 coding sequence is TGTGCCAGCAGCGGGGGACTAAGCAGTGAGCAGTTCTTC. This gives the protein CASSGGLSSEQFF.

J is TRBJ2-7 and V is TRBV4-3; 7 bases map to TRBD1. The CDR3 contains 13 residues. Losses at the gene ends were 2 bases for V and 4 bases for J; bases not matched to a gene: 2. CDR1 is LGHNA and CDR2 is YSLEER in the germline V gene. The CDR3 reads CASSQWTGYEQYF. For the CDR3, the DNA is TGCGCCAGCAGCCAATGGACAGGTTACGAGCAGTACTTC.

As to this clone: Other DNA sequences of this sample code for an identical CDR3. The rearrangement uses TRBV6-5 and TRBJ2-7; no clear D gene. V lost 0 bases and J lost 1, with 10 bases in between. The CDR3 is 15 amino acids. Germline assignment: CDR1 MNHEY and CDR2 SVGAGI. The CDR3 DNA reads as TGTGCCAGCAGTTACTCGATCGGCAGTTCCTACGAGCAGTACTTC. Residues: CASSYSIGSSYEQYF.

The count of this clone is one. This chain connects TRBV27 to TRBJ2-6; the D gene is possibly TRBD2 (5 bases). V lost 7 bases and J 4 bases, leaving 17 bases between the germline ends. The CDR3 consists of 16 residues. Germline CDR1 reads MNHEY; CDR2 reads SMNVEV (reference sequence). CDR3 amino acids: CASKSGGLLGANVLTF. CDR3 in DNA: TGTGCCAGCAAGTCAGGAGGTCTTCTGGGGGCCAACGTCCTGACTTTC.

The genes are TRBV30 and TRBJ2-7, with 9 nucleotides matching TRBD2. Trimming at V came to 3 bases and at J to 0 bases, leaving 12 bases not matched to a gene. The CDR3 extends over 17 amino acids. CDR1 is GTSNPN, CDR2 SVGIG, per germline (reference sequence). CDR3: CAWRDNRGLASSYEQYF. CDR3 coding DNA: TGTGCCTGGAGAGACAACAGGGGACTAGCAAGCTCCTACGAGCAGTACTTC.

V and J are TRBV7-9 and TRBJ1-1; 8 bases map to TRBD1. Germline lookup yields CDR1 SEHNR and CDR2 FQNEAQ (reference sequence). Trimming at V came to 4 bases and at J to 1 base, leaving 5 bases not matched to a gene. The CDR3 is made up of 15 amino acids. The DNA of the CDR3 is TGTGCCAGCAGCTCCACGGACAGGGAGAACACTGAAGCTTTCTTT. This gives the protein CASSSTDRENTEAFF.

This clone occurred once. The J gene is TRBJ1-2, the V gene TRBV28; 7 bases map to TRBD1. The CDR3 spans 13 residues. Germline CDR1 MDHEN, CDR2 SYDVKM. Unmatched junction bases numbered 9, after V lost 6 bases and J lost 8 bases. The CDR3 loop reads CASRQTGSEGYTF. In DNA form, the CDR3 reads TGTGCCAGCAGACAGACAGGGTCTGAGGGCTACACCTTC.

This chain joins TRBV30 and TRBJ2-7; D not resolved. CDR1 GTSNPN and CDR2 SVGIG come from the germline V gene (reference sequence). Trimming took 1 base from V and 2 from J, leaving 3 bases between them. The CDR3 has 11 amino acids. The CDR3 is CAWSETYEQYF. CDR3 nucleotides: TGTGCCTGGAGTGAGACCTACGAGCAGTACTTC. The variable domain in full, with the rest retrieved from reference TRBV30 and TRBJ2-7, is SQTIHQWPATLVQPVGSPLSLECTVEGTSNPNLYWYRQAAGRGLQLLFYSVGIGQISSEVPQNLSASRPQDRQFILSSKKLLLSDSGFYLCAWSETYEQYFGPGTRLTVT.

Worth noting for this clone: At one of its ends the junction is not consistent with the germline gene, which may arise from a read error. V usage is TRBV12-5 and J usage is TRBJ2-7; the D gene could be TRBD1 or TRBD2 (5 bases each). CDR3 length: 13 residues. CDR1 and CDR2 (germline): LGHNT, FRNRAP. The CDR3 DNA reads TGTGCTAGTGGCTTGGGACGGTACTACGAGCAGTACTTC. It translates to CASGLGRYYEQYF.

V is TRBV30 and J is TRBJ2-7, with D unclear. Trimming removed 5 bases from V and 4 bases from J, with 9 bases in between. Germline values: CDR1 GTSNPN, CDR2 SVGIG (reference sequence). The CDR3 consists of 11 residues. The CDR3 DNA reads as TGTGCCTGGTCCATGAGTTACGAGCAGTACTTC. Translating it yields CAWSMSYEQYF.

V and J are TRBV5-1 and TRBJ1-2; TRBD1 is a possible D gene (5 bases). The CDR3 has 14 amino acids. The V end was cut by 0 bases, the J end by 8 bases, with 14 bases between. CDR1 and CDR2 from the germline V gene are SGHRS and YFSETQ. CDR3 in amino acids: CASSLATGSDGYTF. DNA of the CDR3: TGCGCCAGCAGCTTGGCCACAGGTTCTGACGGCTACACCTTC.

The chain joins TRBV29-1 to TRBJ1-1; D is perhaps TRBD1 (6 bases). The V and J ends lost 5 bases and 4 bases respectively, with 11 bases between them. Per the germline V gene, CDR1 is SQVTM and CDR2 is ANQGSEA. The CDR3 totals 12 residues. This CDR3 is CSVRGASTEAFF. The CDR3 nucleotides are TGCAGCGTTCGGGGGGCTAGCACTGAAGCTTTCTTT.